This paragraph covers one TCR beta chain sequence. Trimming removed 4 bases from V and 2 bases from J, with 11 bases in between. This CDR3 is 14 amino acids long. Germline values: CDR1 LGHNT, CDR2 FRNRAP. The method was immunoSEQ multiplex PCR; TCRdb's version includes in-frame clones alone and lacks a portion of them. The data contain around 79,000 clones, roughly 94% of them singletons. The entry originates in a study of technical replicates of blood from a few donors. This sequence originates from a human donor in good health. The gene calls are TRBV12-5 and TRBJ2-5; possibly TRBD1 for D (6 bases). The sequencing input was T cells isolated from PBMCs. DNA of the CDR3: TGTGCTAGTGGTTCCGGACAGTATCAAGAGACCCAGTACTTC. It encodes CASGSGQYQETQYF.